The 11 T cell receptor beta chains below all came from one sample that was sequenced in a study of molecular identifiers for immune sequencing clone quantification. Each CDR3 protein gets one entry after TCRdb re-called the PCR reads with MiXCR. The sample consists of over 600,000 distinct CDR3 sequences, just under 20% of them appearing once. Sample: naive CD8+ T cells from blood, with Jurkat cell RNA spiked in. Subset in this sample: FACS-sorted CD8+CD4-CCR7+CD45RA+ naive T cells. These receptors were taken from a human donor in good health. Some libraries in this study had Jurkat cell RNA spiked in.

Remarks on this clonotype: A much larger clone sits a single nucleotide away, making a read error possible. This sequence joins TRBV20-1 and TRBJ2-1; no clear D. Trimming stripped 8 bases from V and 12 bases from J, with 17 bases between. Looked up from germline, CDR1 is DFQATT and CDR2 is SNEGSKA (reference sequence). The CDR3 extends over 11 amino acids. CDR3 DNA sequence: TGCAGTAAGACGCGAGTGAGTGCGCAGTTCTTC. Protein product: CSKTRVSAQFF.

This clonotype has ten or more counts. The chain recombines TRBV7-8 with TRBJ2-1, with D hard to call. The CDR3 spans 15 residues. The V gene lost 1 base and the J gene lost 3 bases, with 10 bases spanning the gap. Germline V lookup: CDR1 SGHVS, CDR2 FQNEAQ. CDR3 sequence (DNA): TGTGCCAGCAGCTTAGTCCTGCTGGGCTACAATGAGCAGTTCTTC. Its translation: CASSLVLLGYNEQFF.

The chain carries TRBV9 and TRBJ1-1; TRBD1 matches 7 bases. V dropped 3 bases and J dropped 7; count of bases not matched to a gene: 12. Per germline, CDR1 SGDLS and CDR2 YYNGEE. This CDR3 spans 15 amino acids. The CDR3 region has the DNA TGTGCCAGCAGCGCAGGACAGGCCCGGAAGGGTGAAGCTTTCTTT. Protein product: CASSAGQARKGEAFF.

This clonotype was counted ten times or more. The rearrangement uses TRBV11-2 and TRBJ2-7; 8 bases line up with TRBD1. CDR1 is SGHAT and CDR2 is FQNNGV in the germline V gene. V lost 4 bases, J lost 6 bases, and 8 bases stayed unmatched. This CDR3 region has 14 residues. The CDR3 DNA sequence: TGTGCCAGCAGCTCAGGAATGACAGGGGCCGAGCAGTACTTC. It encodes CASSSGMTGAEQYF.

This clonotype showed up just a few times. The CDR3 sequence is CASSQDLAGNNSPLHF. In DNA form, the CDR3 reads TGCGCCAGCAGCCAAGATCTGGCAGGAAATAATTCACCCCTCCACTTT. The rearrangement uses TRBV4-1 and TRBJ1-6; no clear D. The germline gives CDR1 MGHRA, CDR2 YSYEKL. This CDR3 has 16 residues. V was pared by 0 bases and J by 5 bases, with 11 bases between.

The genes are TRBV21-1 and TRBJ2-5; TRBD1, as called in the table, went unchecked against the DNA. TRBV21-1 is a recognized pseudogene. This CDR3 is built from 14 residues. The CDR3 nucleotides are TGTGCCAGCAGCCTACAGGGGGGGGGAGGGGCCCAGTACTTC. Protein product: CASSLQGGGGAQYF.

Remarks on this clonotype: This may arise from a read error, as a much more abundant clone is one base away. This chain connects TRBV9 to TRBJ1-1; D is unresolved. This CDR3 comprises 20 residues. CDR1 and CDR2 (germline): SGDLS, YYNGEE. CDR3 DNA: TGTGCCAGCAGCGAGTGGATCAATACAGCTAACGCTAAGATGAACACTAAAGCTTTCTTT. Its protein is CASSEWINTANAKMNTKAFF.

On this clonotype itself: It may be a read error: a sequence one base away is much more abundant. The chain employs TRBV11-2 and TRBJ2-1; 12 positions agree with TRBD1. The CDR3 runs to 13 residues. After removal of 3 bases from V and 12 bases from J, the junction contained 3 bases not matched to a gene. The germline CDR1 and CDR2 sequences are SGHAT and FQNNGV. CDR3 loop: CASSLGTGGAQFF. CDR3 DNA sequence: TGTGCCAGCAGCTTGGGGACAGGGGGCGCGCAGTTCTTC.

In regard to this clonotype: This may stem from a read error, because a much larger clone lies one nucleotide away. The conserved closing phenylalanine or tryptophan is absent in this CDR3, likely reflecting a read error. This chain connects TRBV9 to TRBJ1-1, with no clear D. V was trimmed by 0 bases and J by 2 bases, leaving 8 bases between them. CDR1 is SGDLS and CDR2 is YYNGEE in the germline V gene. CDR3 length equals 14 residues. CDR3 protein: CASSVGTDNTEAFL. As DNA, the CDR3 is TGTGCCAGCAGCGTAGGGACGGATAACACTGAAGCTTTCCTT.

This clonotype was seen repeatedly, ten times or more. The J gene is TRBJ2-4, the V gene TRBV6-2 or TRBV6-3; a weak D match, TRBD2 (5 bases). The CDR3 is made up of 15 amino acids. Trimming took 6 bases from V and 3 from J, leaving 15 bases between them. From germline, CDR1 is MNHEY and CDR2 SVGEGT. CDR3 region: CASSPVGEGKNIQYF. DNA for the CDR3: TGTGCCAGCAGCCCTGTCGGAGAGGGCAAAAACATTCAGTACTTC.

In this sample, this clonotype turned up a few times. The rearrangement uses TRBV11-2 and TRBJ2-7, with 7 positions matching TRBD1. The CDR3 runs to 12 residues. Losses at the gene ends were 4 bases for V and 6 bases for J; bases not matched to a gene: 3. Germline V gene sequence: CDR1 SGHAT, CDR2 FQNNGV. The CDR3 is CASSSGTAEQYF. In DNA form, the CDR3 reads TGTGCCAGCAGCTCCGGGACAGCCGAGCAGTACTTC. Full variable domain (missing parts from reference TRBV11-2 and TRBJ2-7): EAGVAQSPRYKIIEKRQSVAFWCNPISGHATLYWYQQILGQGPKLLIQFQNNGVVDDSQLPKDRFSAERLKGVDSTLKIQPAKLEDSAVYLCASSSGTAEQYFGPGTRLTVT.